A selection of T cell receptor beta chains follows, all from one sample in a study of cytomegalovirus exposure and HLA in healthy donors. Profiling relied on immunoSEQ multiplex PCR, and the TCRdb table lists in-frame clones only, not all of them. The sample contains some 130,000 clones, roughly 80% of which appear only once. The source material was PBMCs. Receptor source: a man aged 35 to 55 in good health and CMV-seronegative. Each CDR3 is given with its conserved first and last residue. The D gene is left open where the match is weak. Some rows mark clone size as missing; the rest say once, few, many or name a class of expanded clone.

clone_size j_call v_call d_call cdr3_aa cdr3_nt
. TRBJ2-7 TRBV7-9 . CASSFEGYEQYF TGTGCCAGCAGCTTCGAGGGTTACGAGCAGTACTTC
few TRBJ1-5 TRBV5-6 . CASSLDGGGQPQHF TGTGCCAGTAGTTTAGACGGCGGGGGTCAGCCCCAGCATTTT
. TRBJ2-7 TRBV30 TRBD2 CAWRVSGGHYEQYF TGTGCCTGGAGGGTTAGCGGGGGTCACTACGAGCAGTACTTC
. TRBJ2-5 TRBV5-4 . CASSFRGARETQYF TGTGCCAGCAGCTTTCGGGGGGCACGGGAGACCCAGTACTTC
. TRBJ2-5 TRBV11-1 . CASSSSLGAGETQYF TGTGCCAGCAGCTCCTCCCTAGGGGCCGGTGAGACCCAGTACTTC
. TRBJ2-3 TRBV5-6 . CASSFRADTQYF TGTGCCAGCAGCTTCCGGGCAGATACGCAGTATTTT
. TRBJ1-1 TRBV27 . CASSFQGPTEAFF TGTGCCAGCAGTTTCCAGGGGCCCACTGAAGCTTTCTTT
. TRBJ2-1 TRBV5-4 TRBD1 CASSLRDSINNEQFF TGTGCCAGCAGCCTACGGGACAGTATCAACAATGAGCAGTTCTTC
. TRBJ2-7 TRBV5-1 . CASSLDRPTYEQYF TGCGCCAGCAGCCTAGACAGGCCGACCTACGAGCAGTACTTC
once TRBJ1-2 TRBV10-1 . CASSEWRQVLYSNYGYTF TGCGCCAGCAGTGAGTGGAGACAGGTCCTCTATTCTAACTATGGCTACACCTTC
few TRBJ2-7 TRBV18 . CASSPNDRWRYEQYF TGTGCCAGCTCACCAAATGACAGGTGGCGCTACGAGCAGTACTTC
. TRBJ2-3 TRBV5-4 . CASSHRQVTDTQYF TGTGCCAGCAGTCACCGACAGGTCACAGATACGCAGTATTTT
. TRBJ1-2 TRBV28 . CASSLAGYGYTF TGTGCCAGCAGTTTGGCGGGTTATGGCTACACCTTC
. TRBJ2-3 TRBV19 TRBD1 CAASRDSYTDTQYF TGTGCCGCTTCCCGGGACAGCTACACAGATACGCAGTATTTT
. TRBJ1-6 TRBV19 TRBD1 CASSASAGQGSNSPLHF TGTGCCAGTAGTGCCTCGGCGGGACAGGGGTCCAATTCACCCCTCCACTTT
. TRBJ2-7 TRBV4-3 . CASSPSLGDMQYF TGCGCCAGCAGCCCGAGCCTGGGAGATATGCAGTACTTC
. TRBJ1-2 TRBV5-6 . CASSLGDRNYGYTF TGTGCCAGCAGCTTGGGCGACAGGAACTATGGCTACACCTTC
. TRBJ2-3 TRBV5-1 TRBD1 CASSLGRGRGTDTQYF TGCGCCAGCAGCTTGGGAAGGGGGCGAGGCACAGATACGCAGTATTTT
. TRBJ2-7 TRBV28 . CASSVTGYGSYEQYF TGTGCCAGCAGTGTCACAGGGTATGGTTCCTACGAGCAGTACTTC
. TRBJ1-1 TRBV27 . CASSPGLSFTEAFF TGTGCCAGCAGTCCGGGACTGTCCTTCACTGAAGCTTTCTTT
. TRBJ1-1 TRBV6-1 . CASSEVTHMNTEAFF TGTGCCAGCAGTGAAGTAACCCACATGAACACTGAAGCTTTCTTT
. TRBJ2-7 TRBV4-3 TRBD2 CASSQEAGVAYEQYF TGCGCCAGCAGCCAAGAAGCGGGGGTGGCCTACGAGCAGTACTTC
. TRBJ2-1 TRBV6-4 TRBD1 CASSPGQGRHEQFF TGTGCCAGCAGTCCTGGACAGGGAAGGCATGAGCAGTTCTTC
few TRBJ1-2 TRBV21-1 . CASSKDARGENYGYTF TGTGCCAGCAGCAAAGATGCCCGGGGGGAGAACTATGGCTACACCTTC
. TRBJ2-4 TRBV19 TRBD2 CASSGGDNIQYF TGTGCCTCGAGCGGGGGGGATAACATTCAGTACTTC
. TRBJ2-3 TRBV5-1 TRBD1 CASSLDRGGDTQYF TGCGCCAGCAGCTTAGACAGGGGCGGAGATACGCAGTATTTT
. TRBJ2-5 TRBV27 . CASSLMWNAGLQETQYF TGTGCCAGCAGTTTAATGTGGAACGCGGGACTCCAAGAGACCCAGTACTTC